This TCR beta chain originates from a study of blood T cell repertoires in COVID-19. Whole-study context: Both acute and convalescent COVID-19 samples were obtained from the United States, Italy and Spain.

Germline V CDR1 and CDR2: MNHEY, SVGAGI. Between the trimmed V and J ends, which lost 6 bases and 4 bases, there was a span of 9 bases. This CDR3 contains 13 residues. In the original workflow: Counts of nucleated cells, estimated from reference gene primer amplification, were obtained. The protocol was immunoSEQ multiplex PCR, while the TCRdb copy is restricted to in-frame clones and leaves out a portion. V, J and clone size are taken as reported in that table, and D and trimming were inferred from the DNA itself. The profile covers about 150,000 clones, with 65% to 90% appearing a single time and around 3.3% taken by the ten largest.

The V and J genes are TRBV6-5 and TRBJ2-2; TRBD2 is a possible D gene (6 bases). This clonotype was sampled from a man between 65 and 79 years old with acute or convalescent COVID-19. The sample was peripheral blood. The CDR3 DNA sequence: TGTGCCAGCAGGCCGCGGGGCACCGGGGAGCTGTTTTTT. This encodes CASRPRGTGELFF.